This T cell receptor beta chain was found in a study of cytomegalovirus exposure and HLA in healthy donors. The CDR3 extends over 14 amino acids. V gave up 6 bases and J gave up 7 bases, with 18 bases separating them. Germline CDR1 KGHSH, CDR2 LQKENI. This clone occurred a few times. Primers for the PCR totalled 60 Vbeta and 13 Jbeta. Using immunoSEQ multiplex PCR, the repertoire was profiled, and TCRdb retains in-frame clones only, with some absent. The data show 110,000 to 150,000 clones, 8.5% to 10% seen once. Input material: PBMCs. The V gene is TRBV18, the J gene TRBJ1-2; D is ambiguous. The TCR comes from a man aged 50 or older in good health and CMV-seronegative. The CDR3 here is CASSPLTDYVGYTF. CDR3 nucleotide sequence: TGTGCCAGCTCTCCCCTCACAGATTATGTTGGCTACACCTTC.